The subject of this entry is one T cell receptor beta chain. The CDR3 covers 13 residues. Trimming took 7 bases from V and 5 from J, leaving 14 bases between them. Germline assignment: CDR1 MNHEY and CDR2 SVGEGT. A second roughly 6 to 12 cycle PCR used barcoded and J-beta primers. TCRdb independently ran MiXCR on the 5' RACE reads; one entry per CDR3 protein. The table has about 670,000 distinct CDR3 sequences, roughly two fifths seen once. This entry comes from a study of blood T cells in healthy people across ages. The sequence was collected from a man at least 80 years old in good health. The chain employs TRBV6-2 or TRBV6-3 and TRBJ2-5; D is uncertain. Sequencing was done on a sample of blood. This CDR3 reads CASKRAGTETQYF. The CDR3 DNA sequence: TGTGCCAGCAAACGGGCTGGTACGGAGACCCAGTACTTC.